What follows are 30 T cell receptor beta chains derived from one specimen sequenced in a study of response to subunit inactivated influenza vaccine. In TCRdb, the RT-PCR reads were re-called with MiXCR into one record per CDR3 protein. The repertoire consists of roughly 500,000 distinct CDR3 sequences, with approximately 20% occurring once and the leading ten covering 2.5% to 3%. These same records also appear under a second study, on T cells expressing NK-cell markers. From that study: Template switching by 5'RACE with UMIs generated the TCR beta cDNA.

Sequenced material: CD4+ T cells sorted from PBMCs, taken approximately 13 days after vaccination. Source of these receptors: a man aged 45-65 years who received an inactivated influenza vaccine.

This chain uses TRBV7-9 with TRBJ2-3; 7 nucleotides match TRBD1. CDR1 and CDR2 from the germline V gene are SEHNR and FQNEAQ (reference sequence). V gave up 4 bases and J gave up 5 bases; unmatched junction bases: 3. This CDR3 has 13 amino acids. The CDR3 bases are TGTGCCAGCAGCTGGGGACAGAGAGATACGCAGTATTTT. Amino acids: CASSWGQRDTQYF.

This clonotype was observed a handful of times. The chain couples TRBV20-1 to TRBJ2-3; 7 bases are shared with TRBD2. This CDR3 contains 14 residues. Per the germline V gene, CDR1 is DFQATT and CDR2 is SNEGSKA (reference sequence). V was clipped by 6 bases and J by 3 bases; unmatched bases: 9. This CDR3 reads CSADPGGGTDTQYF. The CDR3 bases are TGCAGTGCCGACCCTGGGGGGGGAACAGATACGCAGTATTTT.

The rearrangement uses TRBV11-2 and TRBJ2-2; 10 bases are shared with TRBD2. CDR1 and CDR2 from the germline V gene are SGHAT and FQNNGV. Trimming at V came to 8 bases and at J to 1 base, leaving 13 bases not matched to a gene. The CDR3 extends over 18 amino acids. In DNA form, the CDR3 reads TGTGCCAGCGGCGGGCCGGCGACTAGCGGGCGGAACACCGGGGAGCTGTTTTTT. Amino acids: CASGGPATSGRNTGELFF.

This chain links TRBV29-1 with TRBJ2-7; D uncertain. Germline loops: CDR1 SQVTM, CDR2 ANQGSEA. V was cut by 6 bases and J by 2 bases, with 17 bases left in between. CDR3 length: 14 residues. CDR3 bases: TGCAGCGTCGACGGCCGGGCCTTCCCCTACGAGCAGTACTTC. Its translation: CSVDGRAFPYEQYF.

A few counts support this clonotype. The chain carries TRBV5-1 and TRBJ1-4, with D possibly matching TRBD1 (5 bases). From germline, CDR1 is SGHRS and CDR2 YFSETQ. This CDR3 comprises 14 residues. V dropped 3 bases and J dropped 6 bases, with 12 bases sitting between them. This CDR3 is CASSWGGSDEKLFF. CDR3 in DNA: TGCGCCAGCAGCTGGGGGGGATCGGATGAAAAACTGTTTTTT.

This clonotype was recorded once. The J gene is TRBJ1-2, the V gene TRBV3-1; possibly TRBD1 for D (5 bases). In germline, CDR1 is LGHDT, CDR2 YNNKEL (reference sequence). The V gene lost 2 bases and the J gene lost 6 bases, with 16 bases spanning the gap. The CDR3 is 15 residues long. CDR3 residues: CASSQFGGTTDGYTF. The CDR3 nucleotides are TGTGCCAGCAGCCAATTCGGGGGGACTACGGATGGCTACACCTTC.

At least ten counts were recorded for this clonotype. This sequence joins TRBV20-1 and TRBJ1-2, with D maybe TRBD1 (6 bases). The CDR3 is 13 amino acids. V was shortened by 6 bases and J by 1 base, with 12 bases between the two germline ends. Germline V gene sequence: CDR1 DFQATT, CDR2 SNEGSKA (reference sequence). The CDR3 loop reads CSAQGRGNYGYTF. CDR3 in DNA: TGCAGTGCCCAGGGGAGGGGTAACTATGGCTACACCTTC.

The J gene is TRBJ2-7, the V gene TRBV5-1; D tentatively reads TRBD1 or TRBD2 (5 bases each). V was pared by 6 bases and J by 3 bases, with 13 bases between. The germline CDR1 and CDR2 sequences are SGHRS and YFSETQ. The CDR3 spans 13 residues. CDR3 sequence (DNA): TGCGCCAGCACCCGGGACGTAGGCTACGAGCAGTACTTC. Protein sequence: CASTRDVGYEQYF.

The V and J genes are TRBV6-1 and TRBJ1-4; TRBD1 agrees at 11 bases. The germline gives CDR1 MNHNS, CDR2 SASEGT. This CDR3 contains 14 residues. Trimming cost V 7 bases and J 8 bases; bases outside gene matches: 6. The CDR3 nucleotides are TGTGCCAGCACCGACGGACAGGGGGCAGAAAAACTGTTTTTT. Translated: CASTDGQGAEKLFF.

This chain uses TRBV3-1 with TRBJ1-6, with D tentatively TRBD1 (6 bases). The CDR3 is 12 amino acids. Germline CDR1 LGHDT, CDR2 YNNKEL (reference sequence). The V end lost 4 bases, the J end lost 16 bases, and 14 bases lay between the germline ends. The chain's CDR3 is CASSRGGQALHF. CDR3 nucleotide sequence: TGTGCCAGCAGCCGAGGGGGGCAGGCTCTCCACTTT.

This clonotype was detected a few times. V usage is TRBV12-3 or TRBV12-4 and J usage is TRBJ2-2; 12 bases agree with TRBD2. CDR3 size: 15 residues. Trimming took 5 bases from V and 2 from J; bases not matched to a gene: 0. The CDR3 DNA is TGTGCCAGCAGTGGACTAGCGGGAAACACCGGGGAGCTGTTTTTT. Amino acids: CASSGLAGNTGELFF.

The rearrangement joins TRBV7-8 to TRBJ2-7; 9 nucleotides align to TRBD1. Germline-derived CDR1 and CDR2 are SGHVS and FQNEAQ. Trimming took 5 bases from V and 4 from J; bases not matched to a gene: 6. The CDR3 spans 14 residues. CDR3 region: CASSIPGQGYEQYF. CDR3 coding DNA: TGTGCCAGCAGCATCCCGGGACAGGGTTACGAGCAGTACTTC.

This chain joins TRBV12-3 or TRBV12-4 and TRBJ2-4; D not certain. This CDR3 region has 16 residues. Trimming took 1 base from V and 3 from J, leaving 13 bases between them. This CDR3 is CASSLGRTRGKNIQYF. CDR3 DNA sequence: TGTGCCAGCAGTTTAGGAAGGACGAGAGGCAAAAACATTCAGTACTTC.

The V gene is TRBV20-1, the J gene TRBJ2-1; D may match TRBD1 or TRBD2 (6 bases each). CDR1 is DFQATT and CDR2 is SNEGSKA in the germline V gene (reference sequence). V was pared by 1 base and J by 6 bases, with 19 bases between. The CDR3 has 16 residues. CDR3 sequence: CSARGYREASSNEQFF. For the CDR3, the DNA is TGCAGTGCTAGAGGATACAGGGAGGCTAGCAGCAATGAGCAGTTCTTC.

This chain joins TRBV14 and TRBJ2-1, with D maybe TRBD2 (7 bases). Germline-derived CDR1 and CDR2 are SGHDN and FVKESK. This CDR3 spans 15 amino acids. V dropped 1 base and J dropped 4 bases, with 11 bases sitting between them. In DNA, the CDR3 is TGTGCCAGCAGCCAAGGGGGGGGGCCTTACAATGAGCAGTTCTTC. Its translation is CASSQGGGPYNEQFF.

There are many counts of this clonotype. V gene TRBV7-2 combines with J gene TRBJ2-5, with a tentative D call TRBD1 (6 bases). Germline CDR1 is SGHTA and CDR2 is FQGNSA. V was cut by 7 bases and J by 0 bases, with 15 bases left in between. The CDR3 length is 15 residues. CDR3 region: CASTQDSLYQETQYF. The CDR3 DNA sequence: TGTGCCAGCACCCAGGACAGCCTATACCAAGAGACCCAGTACTTC.

The chain is built from TRBV5-1 and TRBJ1-3; D remains unclear. Germline CDR1 and CDR2: SGHRS and YFSETQ. V was clipped by 0 bases and J by 1 base, with 11 bases between them. There are 16 residues in the CDR3. The DNA for the CDR3 is TGCGCCAGCAGCTTGGGCTCAGGTGGTTCTGGAAACACCATATATTTT. Translation gives CASSLGSGGSGNTIYF.

The CDR3 region is CASSDRGLNEQFF. CDR3 DNA sequence: TGTGCCAGCTCGGACAGGGGATTAAATGAGCAGTTCTTC. V is TRBV19 and J is TRBJ2-1; TRBD1 matches 9 bases. The CDR3 spans 13 residues. J gave up 7 bases and V 9 bases, and 7 bases lay outside the gene matches. Per the germline V gene, CDR1 is LNHDA and CDR2 is SQIVND (reference sequence). The variable domain in full, with the rest retrieved from reference TRBV19 and TRBJ2-1, is DGGITQSPKYLFRKEGQNVTLSCEQNLNHDAMYWYRQDPGQGLRLIYYSQIVNDFQKGDIAEGYSVSREKKESFPLTVTSAQKNPTAFYLCASSDRGLNEQFFGPGTRLTVL.

This chain links TRBV7-8 with TRBJ2-1; D is uncertain. With 5 bases removed from V and 4 bases from J, the gap between germline ends came to 12 bases. The CDR3 runs to 14 residues. From germline, CDR1 is SGHVS and CDR2 FQNEAQ. In DNA, the CDR3 is TGTGCCAGCAGCCCCACTGATCCATACAATGAGCAGTTCTTC. This translates into CASSPTDPYNEQFF.

Only a few counts were recorded for this clonotype. The CDR3 spells CSVKGQGYNEQFF. The CDR3 DNA sequence: TGCAGTGTAAAGGGACAGGGGTACAATGAGCAGTTCTTC. The chain recombines TRBV20-1 with TRBJ2-1; 10 positions match TRBD1. The germline gives CDR1 DFQATT, CDR2 SNEGSKA (reference sequence). The V segment lost 7 bases and the J segment 4 bases; nucleotides outside the gene matches: 4. The CDR3 runs 13 residues.

This clonotype was observed a few times. This chain uses TRBV6-1 with TRBJ2-7; 14 nucleotides agree with TRBD2. CDR1 MNHNS and CDR2 SASEGT come from the germline V gene. The ends lost 5 bases at V and 3 bases at J; junction bases unmatched: 18. The CDR3 totals 20 residues. CDR3 residues: CASSRKGTSGSMSADYEQYF. The CDR3 region has the DNA TGTGCCAGCAGTAGAAAAGGGACTAGCGGGAGTATGTCCGCTGACTACGAGCAGTACTTC.

This clonotype was found a few times. In nucleotides, the CDR3 is TGTGCCAGCAGTGCAGCAGGGCAGAATTATGGCTACACCTTC. It is translated as CASSAAGQNYGYTF. This chain connects TRBV6-1 to TRBJ1-2; maybe TRBD1 (5 bases). This CDR3 has 14 residues. Trimming took 4 bases from V and 5 from J, leaving 14 bases between them. Germline V gene sequence: CDR1 MNHNS, CDR2 SASEGT.

This clonotype has only a few counts. The rearrangement links TRBV6-1 to TRBJ2-3; D unclear. This CDR3 is 13 amino acids long. Deletions cut 7 bases from V and 2 bases from J, with 10 bases between. Germline lookup yields CDR1 MNHNS and CDR2 SASEGT. The DNA of the CDR3 is TGTGCCAGCAAGGACGGATCCACAGATACGCAGTATTTT. Translation: CASKDGSTDTQYF.

The chain employs TRBV27 and TRBJ2-5, with TRBD2 identical over 8 bases. V gave up 3 bases and J gave up 5 bases; unmatched junction bases: 8. From germline, CDR1 is MNHEY and CDR2 SMNVEV (reference sequence). The CDR3 contains 15 residues. The CDR3 region is CASSFRTSNSETQYF. In DNA form, the CDR3 reads TGTGCCAGCAGTTTCCGGACTAGCAACTCGGAGACCCAGTACTTC.

This clonotype was picked up a small number of times. The genes are TRBV4-3 and TRBJ2-2; TRBD1 aligns across 9 bases. From germline, CDR1 is LGHNA and CDR2 YSLEER. The V and J ends lost 3 bases and 5 bases, in that order; junction bases with no gene match: 7. The CDR3 runs to 16 residues. In DNA, the CDR3 is TGCGCCAGCAGCCAGACCGGACAGGGGAGGACCGGGGAGCTGTTTTTT. It codes for CASSQTGQGRTGELFF.

The genes are TRBV5-6 and TRBJ1-4, with TRBD1 matching over 9 bases. Germline V gene lookup returns CDR1 SGHDT and CDR2 YYEEEE. Losses at the gene ends were 3 bases for V and 8 bases for J; bases not matched to a gene: 5. The CDR3 length is 14 residues. The CDR3 sequence is CASSSGTGWEKLFF. In DNA form, the CDR3 reads TGTGCCAGCAGCTCCGGGACAGGGTGGGAAAAACTGTTTTTT.

This clonotype was observed a few times. This sequence joins TRBV5-5 and TRBJ2-7; tentatively, D is TRBD1 (6 bases). V was shortened by 0 bases and J by 0 bases, with 13 bases between the two germline ends. The germline CDR1 and CDR2 sequences are SGHKS and YYEKEE (reference sequence). The CDR3 loop spans 16 amino acids. CDR3 sequence (DNA): TGTGCCAGCAGCTTGGGGGGACACCTCAGCTCCTACGAGCAGTACTTC. This gives the protein CASSLGGHLSSYEQYF. Filled out from reference TRBV5-5 and TRBJ2-7, the complete variable domain reads DAGVTQSPTHLIKTRGQQVTLRCSPISGHKSVSWYQQVLGQGPQFIFQYYEKEERGRGNFPDRFSARQFPNYSSELNVNALLLGDSALYLCASSLGGHLSSYEQYFGPGTRLTVT.

This clonotype was found a few times. V and J are TRBV20-1 and TRBJ1-1, with 7 bases matching TRBD1. CDR1 is DFQATT and CDR2 is SNEGSKA in the germline V gene (reference sequence). The CDR3 has 12 residues. V trimming: 5 bases; J trimming: 7 bases; junction bases outside the gene matches: 7. This chain's CDR3 is CSAQGDRGEAFF. The CDR3 nucleotides read TGCAGTGCTCAGGGGGATCGAGGTGAAGCTTTCTTT.

The chain uses TRBV11-2 and TRBJ2-5, with D possibly matching TRBD2 (5 bases). There are 14 residues in the CDR3. The V gene lost 0 bases and the J gene lost 9 bases, with 14 bases spanning the gap. Germline lookup yields CDR1 SGHAT and CDR2 FQNNGV. The CDR3 loop is CASSLDQRRTSQYF. The CDR3 DNA sequence: TGTGCCAGCAGCTTAGACCAGAGGAGGACCTCCCAGTACTTC.

The chain uses TRBV27 and TRBJ2-1, with 10 bases aligning to TRBD2. The V segment lost 5 bases and the J segment 5 bases; nucleotides outside the gene matches: 6. CDR1 and CDR2 from the germline V gene are MNHEY and SMNVEV (reference sequence). This CDR3 is built from 15 residues. The DNA of the CDR3 is TGTGCCAGCAGTCTGACTAGCGGGCCAGACAATGAGCAGTTCTTC. Its protein is CASSLTSGPDNEQFF.